This T cell receptor (beta chain) is drawn from a study of technical replicates of blood from a few donors. Assay: immunoSEQ multiplex PCR; the TCRdb copy retains only in-frame clones and omits some. Of approximately 65,000 clones in the sample, around 87% were seen once. Germline CDR1 reads MRHNA; CDR2 reads SNTAGT. The V segment lost 6 bases and the J segment 4 bases; nucleotides outside the gene matches: 10. The CDR3 covers 17 residues. This receptor was taken from a human donor in good health. Some clones in this sample may be carry-over from other donors' samples. Source material: PBMCs. V gene TRBV6-4 combines with J gene TRBJ2-3, with TRBD2 matching over 13 bases. The DNA for the CDR3 is TGTGCCAGCAGGGGACTAGCGGGACCCTTCCCTCCAGATACGCAGTATTTT. This codes for CASRGLAGPFPPDTQYF.